The T cell receptor (beta chain) under discussion was sequenced for a study of T cells in Graves' hyperthyroidism and ophthalmopathy. Study at large: Prior to any treatment, at the point of initial diagnosis, peripheral blood was collected.

Regions amplified from RNA transcripts were the TCR beta CDR3 regions. HTBI primers drove first-round RT-PCR of the TCR CDR3. Using its own MiXCR run on the multiplex PCR reads, TCRdb lists one record per CDR3 protein. The table has roughly 700,000 distinct CDR3 sequences, 35% seen once. A patient was excluded if there was uncontrolled infection, other autoimmune disease, pregnancy or lactation. Only a few counts were recorded for this clonotype. The source is a woman aged 40 to 50 with Graves' hyperthyroidism. Specimen: blood.

The CDR3 nucleotides read TGTGCCATCAGGGACAATTCACCCCTCCACTTT. This codes for CAIRDNSPLHF. The rearrangement links TRBV10-3 to TRBJ1-6, with unresolved D. The V end lost 6 bases, the J end lost 7 bases, and 4 bases lay between the germline ends. Germline loops: CDR1 ENHRY, CDR2 SYGVKD. CDR3 length: 11 amino acids.